This TCR beta chain originates from a study of patients and donors after allogeneic stem cell transplantation. In its sample, this clonotype was seen a few times. There are 16 residues in the CDR3. Trimming removed 0 bases from V and 7 bases from J, with 15 bases in between. Germline V gives CDR1 MGHRA, CDR2 YSYEKL. TCRdb redid the calling of the RT-PCR reads with MiXCR, one entry per CDR3 protein. This sample has over 200,000 distinct CDR3 sequences; over 30% occur once, and the top ten carry around a tenth. J is TRBJ1-4 and V is TRBV4-1; D not certain. This receptor was identified in a human donor who was either an allogeneic HSCT recipient or a stem cell or donor lymphocyte infusion donor (not recorded which). It is not recorded whose cells these are; they may come from a transplant donor. Sequencing was performed on blood, either unsorted or a sorted T cell fraction (not recorded which). The CDR3: CASSQEWAGGSEKLFF. The DNA of the CDR3 is TGCGCCAGCAGCCAAGAGTGGGCAGGCGGGAGTGAAAAACTGTTTTTT.